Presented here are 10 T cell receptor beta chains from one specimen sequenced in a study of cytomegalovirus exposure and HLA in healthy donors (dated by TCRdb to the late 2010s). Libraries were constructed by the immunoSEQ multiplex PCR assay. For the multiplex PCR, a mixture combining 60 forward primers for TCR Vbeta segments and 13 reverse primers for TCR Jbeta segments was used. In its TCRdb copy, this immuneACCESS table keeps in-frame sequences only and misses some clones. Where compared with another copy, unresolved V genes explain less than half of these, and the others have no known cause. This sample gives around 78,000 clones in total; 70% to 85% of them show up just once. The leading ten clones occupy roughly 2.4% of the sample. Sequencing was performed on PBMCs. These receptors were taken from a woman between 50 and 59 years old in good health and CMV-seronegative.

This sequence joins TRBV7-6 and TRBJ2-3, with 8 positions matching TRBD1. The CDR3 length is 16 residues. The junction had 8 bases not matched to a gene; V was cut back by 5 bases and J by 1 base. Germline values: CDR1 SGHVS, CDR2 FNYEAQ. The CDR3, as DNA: TGTGCCAGCAGCCGTTGGACAGGGAGGCGCACAGATACGCAGTATTTT. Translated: CASSRWTGRRTDTQYF.

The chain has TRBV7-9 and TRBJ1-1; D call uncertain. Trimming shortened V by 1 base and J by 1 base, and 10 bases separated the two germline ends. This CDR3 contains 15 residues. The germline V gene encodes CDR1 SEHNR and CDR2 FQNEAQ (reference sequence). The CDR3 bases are TGTGCCAGCAGCTTAGAGGACTGGTCGAACACTGAAGCTTTCTTT. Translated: CASSLEDWSNTEAFF.

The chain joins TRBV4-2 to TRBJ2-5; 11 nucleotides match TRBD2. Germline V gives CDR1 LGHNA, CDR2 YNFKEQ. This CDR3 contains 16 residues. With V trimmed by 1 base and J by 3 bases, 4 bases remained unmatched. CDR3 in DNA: TGTGCCAGCAGCCAAGTAGGACTAGCGGGTGAAGAGACCCAGTACTTC. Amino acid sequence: CASSQVGLAGEETQYF.

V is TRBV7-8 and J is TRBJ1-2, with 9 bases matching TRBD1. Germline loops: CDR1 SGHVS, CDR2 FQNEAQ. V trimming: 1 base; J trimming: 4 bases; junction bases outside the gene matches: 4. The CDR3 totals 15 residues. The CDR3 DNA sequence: TGTGCCAGCAGCTTAGGGACAGGGGAATTCTATGGCTACACCTTC. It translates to CASSLGTGEFYGYTF.

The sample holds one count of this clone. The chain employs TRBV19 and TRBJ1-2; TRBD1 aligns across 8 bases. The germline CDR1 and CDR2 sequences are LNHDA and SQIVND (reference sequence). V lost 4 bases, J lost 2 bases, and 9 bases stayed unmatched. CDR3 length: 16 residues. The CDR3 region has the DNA TGTGCCAGTAGTACCCAGCGGGACAGGCGCAACTATGGCTACACCTTC. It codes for CASSTQRDRRNYGYTF.

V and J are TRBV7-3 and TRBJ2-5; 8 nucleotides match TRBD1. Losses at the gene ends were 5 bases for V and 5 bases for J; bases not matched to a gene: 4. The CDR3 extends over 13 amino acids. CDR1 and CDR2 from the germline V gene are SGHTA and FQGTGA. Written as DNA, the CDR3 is TGTGCCAGCAGCCCCAGGGGGCGGGAGACCCAGTACTTC. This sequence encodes CASSPRGRETQYF.

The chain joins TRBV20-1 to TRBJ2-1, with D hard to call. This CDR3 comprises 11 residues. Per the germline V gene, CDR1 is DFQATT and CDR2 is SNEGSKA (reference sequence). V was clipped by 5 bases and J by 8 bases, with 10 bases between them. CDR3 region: CSASPEHEQFF. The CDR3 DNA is TGCAGTGCTTCTCCCGAGCATGAGCAGTTCTTC.

The CDR3 region has the DNA TGTGCCACCAGCAGAGGAGGGACAGGGGGACAAGTTTATGGCTACACCTTC. Its translation: CATSRGGTGGQVYGYTF. The chain has TRBV15 and TRBJ1-2, with 11 bases fitting TRBD1. Per the germline V gene, CDR1 is LNHNV and CDR2 is YYDKDF (reference sequence). The CDR3 length is 17 residues. With 1 base clipped from V and 5 bases from J, the junction kept 9 bases outside the gene matches.

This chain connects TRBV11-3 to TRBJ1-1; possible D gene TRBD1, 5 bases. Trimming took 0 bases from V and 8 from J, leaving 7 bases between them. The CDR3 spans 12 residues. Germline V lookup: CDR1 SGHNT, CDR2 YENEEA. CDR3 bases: TGTGCCAGCAGCTTAGATGGGGCAGAAGCTTTCTTT. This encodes CASSLDGAEAFF. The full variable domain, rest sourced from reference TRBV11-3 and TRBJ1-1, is EAGVVQSPRYKIIEKKQPVAFWCNPISGHNTLYWYLQNLGQGPELLIRYENEEAVDDSQLPKDRFSAERLKGVDSTLKIQPAELGDSAVYLCASSLDGAEAFFGQGTRLTVV.

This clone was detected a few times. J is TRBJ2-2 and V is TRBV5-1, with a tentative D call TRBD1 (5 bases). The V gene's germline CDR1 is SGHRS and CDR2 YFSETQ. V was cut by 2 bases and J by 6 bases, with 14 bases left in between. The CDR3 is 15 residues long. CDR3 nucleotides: TGCGCCAGCAGCTTCACCAGGGAAGGGGCCGGGGAGCTGTTTTTT. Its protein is CASSFTREGAGELFF.